Given below is one T cell receptor beta chain in context. This specimen comes from a study of cytomegalovirus exposure and HLA in healthy donors. The wider study: Roughly 180 million T cells yielded some 120 million unique TCR beta sequences in earlier analysis.

Per the germline V gene, CDR1 is WSHSY and CDR2 is SAAADI. Unmatched junction bases numbered 5, after V lost 6 bases and J lost 6 bases. The CDR3 totals 15 residues. PCR was performed using 60 Vbeta and 13 Jbeta primers. The table came from immunoSEQ multiplex PCR; TCRdb's copy has only in-frame clones and leaves some out. Found here are 100,000 to 150,000 clones, around 77% of them singletons; the top ten hold about 13%. Material: PBMCs. This TCR derives from a woman aged 40 to 50 in good health and CMV-seropositive. The chain combines TRBV10-2 with TRBJ2-1; the match to TRBD2 covers 13 bases. The CDR3, as DNA: TGCGCCAGCAGCACTGGACTAGCGGGAGTCAATGAGCAGTTCTTC. It yields the protein CASSTGLAGVNEQFF.